A selection of T cell receptor beta chains follows, all from one sample in a study of T cells in Graves' hyperthyroidism and ophthalmopathy. From the multiplex PCR reads, TCRdb called clonotypes with MiXCR, one entry per CDR3 protein. This repertoire shows more than 350,000 distinct CDR3 sequences, about a sixth found once; its top ten account for roughly 35%. Sequencing was done on a sample of blood. These receptor sequences come from a woman aged 30 to 39 with Graves' hyperthyroidism that later progressed to Graves' ophthalmopathy. The CDR3 runs from the conserved cysteine through the conserved F or W. The D gene is left open where the match is weak. The size entry is marked missing in some rows and otherwise reads once, few, many or a size class.

V	J	D	size	CDR3	DNA
TRBV7-8	TRBJ1-2	-	-	CASSLVAQRSWGYTF	TGTGCCAGCAGCTTAGTAGCACAGCGTTCGTGGGGCTACACCTTC
TRBV2	TRBJ2-1	-	many	CASSIQPGHPLRGEQFF	TGTGCCAGCAGTATCCAGCCGGGACACCCACTTAGAGGTGAGCAGTTCTTC
TRBV13	TRBJ1-3	-	few	CASRKVFSGNTIYF	TGTGCCAGCAGGAAGGTATTCTCTGGAAACACCATATATTTT
TRBV20-1	TRBJ2-7	TRBD1	many	CSASGDRAVSEQYF	TGCAGTGCTAGCGGGGACAGGGCCGTAAGCGAGCAGTACTTC
TRBV11-2	TRBJ1-6	-	many	CASSLDLNSPLHF	TGTGCCAGCAGCTTAGATCTTAATTCACCCCTCCACTTT
TRBV11-2	TRBJ2-7	-	many	CASSSTEYAYEQYF	TGTGCCAGCAGCTCGACTGAGTACGCCTACGAGCAGTACTTC
TRBV5-6	TRBJ1-5	-	few	CASSSGPSPDQPQHF	TGTGCCAGCAGCTCGGGACCGTCCCCCGATCAGCCCCAGCATTTT
TRBV2	TRBJ2-5	TRBD2	-	CASSAIGLAGGETQYF	TGTGCCAGCAGCGCAATCGGACTAGCGGGAGGCGAGACCCAGTACTTC
TRBV6-1	TRBJ2-1	TRBD2	few	CASSFSGHYNEQFF	TGTGCCAGCAGTTTTAGCGGGCATTACAATGAGCAGTTCTTC
TRBV19	TRBJ1-1	-	few	CASSSWGHYTEAFF	TGTGCCAGTAGTAGCTGGGGTCACTACACTGAAGCTTTCTTT
TRBV2	TRBJ2-7	-	-	CASSAGLSGTIYEQYF	TGTGCCAGCAGTGCGGGATTAAGCGGGACAATCTACGAGCAGTACTTC
TRBV7-8	TRBJ1-1	-	-	CASSSIAAGTVFNTEAFF	TGTGCCAGCAGCTCCATCGCGGCGGGAACGGTTTTTAACACTGAAGCTTTCTTT
TRBV30	TRBJ1-1	-	many	CAWMIRTEAFF	TGTGCCTGGATGATTCGTACTGAAGCTTTCTTT
TRBV4-1	TRBJ1-6	-	few	CASSQGPGRNSPLHF	TGCGCCAGCAGCCAAGGGCCGGGGCGGAATTCACCCCTCCACTTT
TRBV20-1	TRBJ2-7	-	many	CSARFSGEQYF	TGCAGTGCTAGATTTTCAGGCGAGCAGTACTTC
TRBV4-1	TRBJ2-1	TRBD2	-	CASSQVGLAGGIYNEQFF	TGCGCCAGCAGCCAAGTGGGACTAGCGGGAGGAATCTACAATGAGCAGTTCTTC
TRBV2	TRBJ2-7	-	many	CASSKGQASSYEQYF	TGTGCCAGCAGTAAAGGCCAGGCGAGCTCCTACGAGCAGTACTTC
TRBV5-1	TRBJ2-1	-	many	CASSLSLYNEQFF	TGCGCCAGCAGCTTGAGCCTCTACAATGAGCAGTTCTTC
TRBV12-3/TRBV12-4	TRBJ2-5	TRBD1	many	CASSMGQTSQYF	TGTGCCAGCAGCATGGGACAGACATCCCAGTACTTC
TRBV20-1	TRBJ2-3	-	-	CSANSGRPSTDTQYF	TGCAGTGCCAACAGCGGACGACCTAGCACAGATACGCAGTATTTT
TRBV6-1	TRBJ1-5	-	-	CASSEARGQPQHF	TGTGCCAGCAGTGAAGCCCGAGGGCAGCCCCAGCATTTT
TRBV4-1	TRBJ2-1	TRBD1	many	CASSQAGQYNEQFF	TGCGCCAGCAGCCAAGCGGGACAGTACAATGAGCAGTTCTTC
TRBV19	TRBJ2-1	-	once	CASSIGTGPGDEQFF	TGTGCCAGTAGTATAGGAACGGGACCGGGCGATGAGCAGTTCTTC
TRBV4-1	TRBJ1-1	TRBD1	few	CASSQTGVEAFF	TGCGCCAGCAGCCAGACAGGGGTTGAAGCTTTCTTT
TRBV12-3/TRBV12-4	TRBJ2-1	-	-	CASSLTGEQFF	TGTGCCAGCAGCCTAACAGGAGAGCAGTTCTTC
TRBV5-4	TRBJ2-3	TRBD2	-	CASGLAPQRGGTDTQYF	TGTGCCAGCGGCTTGGCCCCTCAGCGGGGGGGCACAGATACGCAGTATTTT
TRBV20-1	TRBJ1-2	TRBD1	many	CSAPRQGSNGYTF	TGCAGTGCTCCACGACAGGGGAGCAATGGCTACACCTTC
TRBV27	TRBJ1-2	-	many	CASRRTGGDGNYGYTF	TGTGCCAGCAGACGTACTGGGGGGGACGGGAACTATGGCTACACCTTC
TRBV7-2	TRBJ2-3	-	-	CASSSYSASTDTQYF	TGTGCCAGCAGCTCTTACAGTGCTAGCACAGATACGCAGTATTTT
TRBV29-1	TRBJ2-1	TRBD2	few	CSVEGTSAINEQFF	TGCAGCGTCGAAGGGACTAGCGCAATAAATGAGCAGTTCTTC
TRBV6-1	TRBJ1-4	-	-	CASSKPGTREKLFF	TGTGCCAGCAGTAAACCCGGGACAAGGGAAAAACTGTTTTTT
TRBV15	TRBJ2-1	TRBD2	many	CATSRSRLAGYNEQFF	TGTGCCACCAGCAGAAGTAGACTAGCAGGGTACAATGAGCAGTTCTTC
TRBV7-8	TRBJ2-7	-	few	CASSSSGYPYEQYF	TGTGCCAGCAGCTCCTCGGGTTACCCCTACGAGCAGTACTTC
TRBV7-9	TRBJ1-1	-	many	CASSLAQGSEAFF	TGTGCCAGCAGCTTAGCTCAGGGTTCTGAAGCTTTCTTT
TRBV19	TRBJ1-2	-	many	CASSISGTNDGYTF	TGTGCCAGTAGTATATCGGGGACAAATGATGGCTACACCTTC
TRBV19	TRBJ1-1	-	many	CASSTQWTEAFF	TGTGCCAGTAGCACCCAGTGGACTGAAGCTTTCTTT
TRBV9	TRBJ2-7	-	-	CASSVTPQTYEQYF	TGTGCCAGCAGCGTAACCCCGCAGACCTACGAGCAGTACTTC
TRBV20-1	TRBJ2-1	TRBD1	-	CSADRPSYNEQFF	TGCAGTGCGGACAGGCCCTCCTACAATGAGCAGTTCTTC
TRBV12-3/TRBV12-4	TRBJ2-7	TRBD1	many	CASSSNRDRVNEQYF	TGTGCCAGCAGTTCAAACCGGGACAGGGTGAACGAGCAGTACTTC
TRBV7-3	TRBJ2-1	TRBD2	-	CASSSVSRTSGRVDNEQFF	TGTGCCAGCAGCTCAGTCTCACGAACGAGCGGGAGGGTAGACAATGAGCAGTTCTTC
TRBV29-1	TRBJ1-6	-	few	CSVQQVPNSPLHF	TGCAGCGTTCAACAGGTCCCAAATTCACCCCTCCACTTT
TRBV2	TRBJ2-1	TRBD2	few	CASSGTSGRFYNEQFF	TGTGCCAGCAGTGGGACTAGCGGGAGGTTCTACAATGAGCAGTTCTTC
TRBV19	TRBJ2-7	TRBD1	many	CASSTGQGGTRGRYYEQYF	TGTGCCAGTAGTACCGGACAGGGCGGCACGCGGGGTCGGTACTACGAGCAGTACTTC
TRBV4-1	TRBJ2-5	-	-	CASSQISTMGLAKTETQYF	TGCGCCAGCAGCCAAATATCGACTATGGGACTCGCTAAAACGGAGACCCAGTACTTC
TRBV5-1	TRBJ1-5	-	few	CASSLDFGQPQHF	TGCGCCAGCAGCTTGGATTTCGGGCAGCCCCAGCATTTT